This TCR beta chain appears in the sequencing data of a study of T-cell memory formation after mild COVID-19. Points from the study as a whole: A balance of CD4 and CD8 characterized clones contracting day 15 to 85, whereas later expanders leaned CD4+. Memory from before infection featured some responding clones, which suggests cross-reactive memory joined.

In TCRdb, the 5' RACE reads were re-called with MiXCR into one record per CDR3 protein. Among about 540,000 distinct CDR3 sequences listed, roughly 22% were seen once. This clonotype was detected a few times. Its cognate antigen is unknown. CDR3 size: 14 residues. Losses at the gene ends were 4 bases for V and 5 bases for J; bases not matched to a gene: 6. Germline values: CDR1 MGHRA, CDR2 YSYEKL. The V gene is TRBV4-1, the J gene TRBJ2-5; 8 bases are shared with TRBD2. Material: PBMCs or a T cell subset sorted from them (not recorded which). The sequence derives from an adult woman who had mild COVID-19 (a few samples of this study predate the infection). Cell type and time point are not known. This chain's CDR3 is CASSPQSGGETQYF. CDR3 sequence (DNA): TGCGCCAGCAGCCCCCAATCGGGGGGGGAGACCCAGTACTTC.